This TCR beta chain originates from a study of T-cell memory formation after mild COVID-19 (dated by TCRdb to about 2021). Looking at the study overall: TCR sequence clusters from the two donors were found to be largely donor specific. The cohort was made up of two young adult volunteers, one female and one male, who were previously healthy. In a couple of donors, T-cell clones that expanded and contracted after mild COVID-19 were followed by sequencing TCRalpha and TCRbeta repertoires longitudinally. Study-level results and caveats: The study included only two mild cases, and larger cohorts that include severe cases with pre-infection samples were judged to be necessary. Contracting CD4+ clones appeared mostly in the CM and EM memory subsets, whereas CD8+ clones were enriched in EMRA. Whether the second-wave clones peaking on day 37 were SARS-CoV-2 specific was not confirmed. Balanced CD4/CD8 phenotypes were observed for clones contracting from day 15 to 85, whereas a bias towards CD4+ was observed for a second wave of clones expanding from day 15 to 37. Some responding clones were detected in pre-infection memory, which suggested that pre-existing cross-reactive memory T cells had joined the SARS-CoV-2 response.

Ficoll-Paque density gradient centrifugation was used to isolate PBMCs. The sample holds a few counts of this clonotype. This clone's antigen is unknown. Base qualities were left out, and no much larger clone turns up one base away. Sequencing took place on an Illumina NovaSeq 6000. Using 5'RACE with constant-segment primers, TCRalpha and TCRbeta cDNA libraries were constructed, with sample barcodes and unique molecular identifiers added in the process. RNA was extracted from every sample with Trizol reagent. The libraries were amplified in two PCR steps, and the second step added a second sample barcode and Illumina TruSeq adapters. Sequencing of the libraries was done on an Illumina NovaSeq, producing 2 x 150 bp paired-end reads. The study's own analysis went as follows. Reads were demultiplexed and collapsed into UMI-guided consensus sequences with migec v1.2.7. Using mixcr v2.1.11, UMI consensuses were aligned to TRA and TRB V and J templates and then assembled into clonotypes. A clonotype was counted as expanded or contracted only if both edgeR and NoisET called the change significant, with noise models trained on biological replicates. For edgeR calls, the thresholds were a false discovery rate-adjusted p below 0.01 and a log2 fold-change of 1. As an exploratory analysis of dynamics, max-normalized trajectories of the 1000 most abundant clonotypes were examined with PCA combined with hierarchical clustering. Separately sequenced CD4+ and CD8+ repertoires were used to assign the CD4 or CD8 phenotype of responding clones. Using fastp at Q25 and MiXCR, TCRdb reprocessed the public reads and kept productive beta chains. Entries that share a CDR3 protein sequence are merged under the most common genes and DNA. TCRdb's processing, not the authors' own work, is the source of the V and J calls. The sample has roughly 510,000 distinct CDR3 sequences on record, 17% of them singletons. In total, the top ten clones hold about 8.1% of the sample.

The TCR was taken from an adult woman who had mild COVID-19 (a few samples of this study predate the infection). The sample titles of this study are shuffled in the database, so cell type and time point are left out; the donor was told from shared clones. The source material was PBMCs or a T cell subset sorted from them (not recorded which).

The nucleotide sequence reads TGTGCCAGCAGCCCTAATGGGGGCGACGATACGCAGTATTTT. The encoded protein is CASSPNGGDDTQYF. The chain employs TRBV7-9 and TRBJ2-3, with TRBD1 tentatively as D gene (6 bases match). Between the V and J ends, shortened by 5 bases and 6 bases respectively, the junction contains 15 bases. The CDR3, cysteine through phenylalanine, is 14 amino acids long. CDR3 DNA only is kept here, 42 bases in frame from base 1. Per the germline V gene (reference sequence), SEHNR is the CDR1 and FQNEAQ is the CDR2.